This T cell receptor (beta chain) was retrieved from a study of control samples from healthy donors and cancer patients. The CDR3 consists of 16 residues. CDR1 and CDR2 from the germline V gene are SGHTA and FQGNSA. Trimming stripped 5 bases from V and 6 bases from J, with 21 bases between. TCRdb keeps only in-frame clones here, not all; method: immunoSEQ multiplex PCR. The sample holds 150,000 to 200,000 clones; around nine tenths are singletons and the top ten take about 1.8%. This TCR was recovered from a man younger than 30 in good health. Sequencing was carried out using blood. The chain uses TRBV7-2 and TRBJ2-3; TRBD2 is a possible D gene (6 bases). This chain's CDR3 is CASSLGGGVVADTQYF. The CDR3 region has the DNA TGTGCCAGCAGCCTCGGCGGAGGGGTCGTGGCCGATACGCAGTATTTT.